The 11 T cell receptor beta chains below come from one sample, sequenced in a study of a mutant IDH1 vaccine in newly diagnosed glioma. Sequenced by immunoSEQ multiplex PCR; TCRdb stores in-frame clones only, minus some. The data contain around 53,000 clones, 86% of them singletons. As to time point: baseline, week 1 (first vaccination visit). Treatment meaning: pre-vaccination baseline after standard-of-care therapy. Material: PBMCs, obtained from a glioma patient treated with radiotherapy, temozolomide or both. The receptors come from a man aged 40-49 years with glioma.

The rearrangement uses TRBV5-1 and TRBJ2-1; D may correspond to TRBD1 or TRBD2 (5 bases each). This CDR3 is 14 amino acids long. Trimming took off 3 bases at V and 4 bases at J, with 11 bases between the two ends. CDR1 and CDR2 from the germline V gene are SGHRS and YFSETQ. The chain's CDR3 is CASSSTRGYNEQFF. The CDR3 region has the DNA TGCGCCAGCAGCTCTACTAGGGGATACAATGAGCAGTTCTTC.

CDR3 bases: TGCGCCAGCAGCCTACGGGACAGGGGCAATCAGCCCCAGCATTTT. Its protein is CASSLRDRGNQPQHF. This rearrangement joins TRBV4-1 to TRBJ1-5; 9 bases fit TRBD1. CDR1 is MGHRA, CDR2 YSYEKL, per germline. The CDR3 is made up of 15 amino acids. V lost 4 bases, J lost 2 bases, and 3 bases stayed unmatched.

The V call is TRBV27, the J call TRBJ2-2, with 7 bases aligning to TRBD2. The CDR3 contains 13 residues. From germline, CDR1 is MNHEY and CDR2 SMNVEV (reference sequence). Unmatched junction bases numbered 5, after V lost 7 bases and J lost 6 bases. The CDR3 DNA reads TGTGCCAGCACCCCGGGGGGTCCCGGGGAGCTGTTTTTT. This encodes CASTPGGPGELFF.

Sample share makes this clone medium-sized (0.01 to 0.1%). The rearrangement joins TRBV19 to TRBJ1-5, with TRBD1 as a possible D gene (5 bases). CDR3 length: 15 amino acids. The germline CDR1 and CDR2 sequences are LNHDA and SQIVND (reference sequence). Trimming stripped 6 bases from V and 0 bases from J, with 12 bases between. CDR3 protein: CASSPRGDSNQPQHF. The CDR3 DNA reads TGTGCCAGTAGCCCCCGGGGGGATAGCAATCAGCCCCAGCATTTT.

The chain recombines TRBV10-3 with TRBJ2-2, with 9 bases identical to TRBD1. Germline loops: CDR1 ENHRY, CDR2 SYGVKD. After removal of 6 bases from V and 7 bases from J, the junction contained 21 bases not matched to a gene. This CDR3 has 19 residues. The CDR3 DNA reads as TGTGCCATCAGAACAGGGGGCTCTCTGAGTGGAGCTCCGGGCGGGGAGCTGTTTTTT. Residues: CAIRTGGSLSGAPGGELFF.

The chain couples TRBV14 to TRBJ2-2; D gene unclear. Germline values: CDR1 SGHDN, CDR2 FVKESK. Trimming left V 0 bases short and J 5 bases short, with 10 bases between. The CDR3 is 15 amino acids. CDR3 in amino acids: CASSQDFSRTGELFF. The CDR3 bases are TGTGCCAGCAGCCAAGATTTCTCTCGGACCGGGGAGCTGTTTTTT.

V usage is TRBV11-2 and J usage is TRBJ2-3; TRBD1 aligns across 8 bases. V lost 0 bases, J lost 6 bases, and 8 bases stayed unmatched. Per germline, CDR1 SGHAT and CDR2 FQNNGV. The CDR3 is 16 residues long. The CDR3 sequence: CASSLEAGGAWDTQYF. DNA of the CDR3: TGTGCCAGCAGCTTAGAGGCAGGGGGCGCTTGGGATACGCAGTATTTT.

The genes are TRBV5-1 and TRBJ2-2, with D perhaps given as TRBD1 or TRBD2 (5 bases each). Germline CDR1 is SGHRS and CDR2 is YFSETQ. The CDR3 sequence is 14 residues long. Trimming removed 5 bases from V and 3 bases from J, with 11 bases in between. The CDR3 region is CASRDGTHTGELFF. As DNA, the CDR3 is TGCGCCAGCAGGGACGGGACCCACACCGGGGAGCTGTTTTTT.

This rearrangement joins TRBV25-1 to TRBJ2-5, with D unclear. The CDR3 sequence is 15 residues long. Germline V gives CDR1 MGHDK, CDR2 SYGVNS. The germline V and J ends were trimmed by 1 base and 4 bases, with 13 bases remaining between them. CDR3 amino acids: CASSESRRRLETQYF. CDR3 nucleotide sequence: TGTGCCAGCAGTGAATCCCGGAGACGGCTAGAGACCCAGTACTTC.

V gene TRBV7-9 combines with J gene TRBJ1-2; TRBD1 matches 9 bases. Looked up from germline, CDR1 is SEHNR and CDR2 is FQNEAQ (reference sequence). The ends lost 5 bases at V and 3 bases at J; junction bases unmatched: 4. CDR3 length: 14 amino acids. CDR3 amino acids: CASSRGQGHYGYTF. CDR3 bases: TGTGCCAGCAGCCGGGGACAGGGTCACTATGGCTACACCTTC.

CDR3 sequence: CASSKVRDLSYEQYF. CDR3 bases: TGTGCCAGTAGTAAGGTGCGGGACCTCTCCTACGAGCAGTACTTC. This chain uses TRBV19 with TRBJ2-7, with a weak D call TRBD2 (6 bases). The CDR3 is 15 amino acids. V was cut by 4 bases and J by 0 bases, with 13 bases left in between. Germline-derived CDR1 and CDR2 are LNHDA and SQIVND (reference sequence). The variable domain in full, with the rest retrieved from reference TRBV19 and TRBJ2-7, is DGGITQSPKYLFRKEGQNVTLSCEQNLNHDAMYWYRQDPGQGLRLIYYSQIVNDFQKGDIAEGYSVSREKKESFPLTVTSAQKNPTAFYLCASSKVRDLSYEQYFGPGTRLTVT.